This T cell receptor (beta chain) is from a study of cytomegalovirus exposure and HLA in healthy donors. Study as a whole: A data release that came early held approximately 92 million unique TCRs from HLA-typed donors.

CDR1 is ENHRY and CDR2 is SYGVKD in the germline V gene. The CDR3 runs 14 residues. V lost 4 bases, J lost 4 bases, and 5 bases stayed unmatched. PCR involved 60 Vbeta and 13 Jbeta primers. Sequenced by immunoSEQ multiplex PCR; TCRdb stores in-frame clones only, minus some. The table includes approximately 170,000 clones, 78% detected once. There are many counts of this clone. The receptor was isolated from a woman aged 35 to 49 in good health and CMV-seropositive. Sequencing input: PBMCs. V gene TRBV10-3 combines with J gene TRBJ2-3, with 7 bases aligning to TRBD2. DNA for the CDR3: TGTGCCATCAGTGGGGGAGGGGTACCAGATACGCAGTATTTT. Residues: CAISGGGVPDTQYF.